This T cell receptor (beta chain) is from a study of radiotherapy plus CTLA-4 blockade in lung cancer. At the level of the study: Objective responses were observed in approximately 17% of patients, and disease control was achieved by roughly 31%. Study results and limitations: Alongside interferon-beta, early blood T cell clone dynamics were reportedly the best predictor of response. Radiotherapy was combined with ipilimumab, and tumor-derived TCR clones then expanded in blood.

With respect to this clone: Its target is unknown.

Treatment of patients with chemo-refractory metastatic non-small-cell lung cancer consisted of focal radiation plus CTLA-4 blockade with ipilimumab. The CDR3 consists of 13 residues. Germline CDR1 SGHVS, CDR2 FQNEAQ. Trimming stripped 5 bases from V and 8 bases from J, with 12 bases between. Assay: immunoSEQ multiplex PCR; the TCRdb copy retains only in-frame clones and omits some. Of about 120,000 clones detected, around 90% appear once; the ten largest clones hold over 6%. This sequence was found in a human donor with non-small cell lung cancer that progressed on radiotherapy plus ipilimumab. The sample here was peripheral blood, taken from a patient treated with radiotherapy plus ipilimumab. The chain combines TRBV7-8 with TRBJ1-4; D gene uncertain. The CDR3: CASSRGRGEKLFF. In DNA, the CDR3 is TGTGCCAGCAGCCGAGGCAGAGGGGAAAAACTGTTTTTT.